These T cell receptor beta chains were read from a single sample in a study of shared T cell receptors in the human thymus. Sequencing was performed with immunoSEQ multiplex PCR; in TCRdb, only in-frame clones are kept and a portion is missing. Among roughly 710,000 clones listed, approximately 85% were seen once. This sample was also put to use in a study of human thymus T cells.

The sample comprised thymocytes. These receptor sequences come from a girl less than two years old with a congenital heart defect. CDR3s include the opening cysteine and the closing phenylalanine or tryptophan. D genes are given only for firm matches. Size is omitted from some rows. Given values are once, few, many or a class for expanded clones.

J gene: TRBJ1-5
V gene: TRBV6-6
D gene: TRBD1
clone size: -
CDR3 DNA: TGTGCCAGCAGTTACTCAGGGGGCTATCAGCCCCAGCATTTT
CDR3 protein: CASSYSGGYQPQHF

J gene: TRBJ2-7
V gene: TRBV11-2
D gene: TRBD1
clone size: -
CDR3 DNA: TGTGCCAGCAGCTTACAATGGGGGGATGACAGGGGGCAATCATCCGAGCAGTACTTC
CDR3 protein: CASSLQWGDDRGQSSEQYF

J gene: TRBJ1-6
V gene: TRBV6-1
D gene: TRBD1
clone size: -
CDR3 DNA: TGTGCCAGCAGTGAACGGCCAGGGGGCCTACTTAATTCACCCCTCCACTTT
CDR3 protein: CASSERPGGLLNSPLHF

J gene: TRBJ1-1
V gene: TRBV28
D gene: -
clone size: -
CDR3 DNA: TGTGCCAGCAGTCCGCCTTTATGGGCCGAAGCTTTCTTT
CDR3 protein: CASSPPLWAEAFF

J gene: TRBJ1-2
V gene: TRBV5-1
D gene: -
clone size: -
CDR3 DNA: TGCGCCAGCAGCCAAAGGGGGGAGGGGTATGGCTACACCTTC
CDR3 protein: CASSQRGEGYGYTF

J gene: TRBJ2-7
V gene: TRBV6-5
D gene: -
clone size: -
CDR3 DNA: TGTGCCAGCAGTTCGGGACTCCATAACTACGAGCAGTACTTC
CDR3 protein: CASSSGLHNYEQYF

J gene: TRBJ1-5
V gene: TRBV19
D gene: -
clone size: -
CDR3 DNA: TGTGCCAGTAGTATACCCAGGAATCAGCCCCAGCATTTT
CDR3 protein: CASSIPRNQPQHF

J gene: TRBJ1-2
V gene: TRBV15
D gene: TRBD1
clone size: -
CDR3 DNA: TGTGCCACCAGCAGAACAGGGGTTGCTAACTATGGCTACACCTTC
CDR3 protein: CATSRTGVANYGYTF

J gene: TRBJ1-2
V gene: TRBV6-1
D gene: -
clone size: few
CDR3 DNA: TGTGCCAGCAGTGAATTGGGGGCGGTAGGGTATGGCTACACCTTC
CDR3 protein: CASSELGAVGYGYTF

J gene: TRBJ2-3
V gene: TRBV4-1
D gene: TRBD2
clone size: -
CDR3 DNA: TGCGCCAGCAGCCAAGATCCGAAAGTGGTAGGGACTAGCGGAGATACGCAGTATTTT
CDR3 protein: CASSQDPKVVGTSGDTQYF

J gene: TRBJ1-3
V gene: TRBV11-2
D gene: -
clone size: -
CDR3 DNA: TGTGCCAGCAGCTTAGACAGGGGTGGAAACACCATATATTTT
CDR3 protein: CASSLDRGGNTIYF

J gene: TRBJ1-5
V gene: TRBV28
D gene: -
clone size: -
CDR3 DNA: TGTGCCAGCAGTTCATTTCGGCAGCCCCAGCATTTT
CDR3 protein: CASSSFRQPQHF

J gene: TRBJ2-7
V gene: TRBV14
D gene: TRBD1
clone size: -
CDR3 DNA: TGTGCCAGCAGCCAAGGGACAGGGGATTCCTACGAGCAGTACTTC
CDR3 protein: CASSQGTGDSYEQYF

J gene: TRBJ1-5
V gene: TRBV27
D gene: -
clone size: -
CDR3 DNA: TGTGCCAGCAGTTTACGGCCCATTGACAGGTCGGTCCGACGGTATAGCAATCAGCCCCAGCATTTT
CDR3 protein: CASSLRPIDRSVRRYSNQPQHF